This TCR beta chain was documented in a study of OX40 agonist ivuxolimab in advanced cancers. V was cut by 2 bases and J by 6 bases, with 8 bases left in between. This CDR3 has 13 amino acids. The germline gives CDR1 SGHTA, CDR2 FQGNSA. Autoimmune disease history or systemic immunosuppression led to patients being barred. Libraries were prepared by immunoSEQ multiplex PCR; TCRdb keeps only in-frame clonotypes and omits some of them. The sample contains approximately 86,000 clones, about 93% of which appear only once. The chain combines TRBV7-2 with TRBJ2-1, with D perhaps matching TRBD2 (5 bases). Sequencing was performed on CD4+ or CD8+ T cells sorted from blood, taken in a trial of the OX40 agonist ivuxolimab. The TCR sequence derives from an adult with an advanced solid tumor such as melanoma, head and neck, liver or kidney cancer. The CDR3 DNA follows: TGTGCCAGCAGCTTACCTAGCCTCAATGAGCAGTTCTTC. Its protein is CASSLPSLNEQFF.